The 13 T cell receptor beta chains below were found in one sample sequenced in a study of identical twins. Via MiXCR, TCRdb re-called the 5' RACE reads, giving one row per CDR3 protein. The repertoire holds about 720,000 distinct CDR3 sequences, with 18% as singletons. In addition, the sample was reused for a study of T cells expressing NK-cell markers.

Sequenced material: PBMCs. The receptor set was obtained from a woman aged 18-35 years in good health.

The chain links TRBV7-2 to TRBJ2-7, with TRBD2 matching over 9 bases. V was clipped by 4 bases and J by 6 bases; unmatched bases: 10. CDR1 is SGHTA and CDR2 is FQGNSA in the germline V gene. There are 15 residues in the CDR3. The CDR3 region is CASSYRLEREVEQYF. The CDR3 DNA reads TGTGCCAGCAGCTACCGACTAGAGCGGGAGGTCGAGCAGTACTTC.

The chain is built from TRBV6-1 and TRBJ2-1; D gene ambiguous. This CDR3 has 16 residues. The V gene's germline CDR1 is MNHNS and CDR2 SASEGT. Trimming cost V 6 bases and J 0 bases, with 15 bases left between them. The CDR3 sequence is CASRVTKKSSYNEQFF. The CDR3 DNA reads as TGTGCCAGCAGGGTCACAAAGAAGAGCTCCTACAATGAGCAGTTCTTC.

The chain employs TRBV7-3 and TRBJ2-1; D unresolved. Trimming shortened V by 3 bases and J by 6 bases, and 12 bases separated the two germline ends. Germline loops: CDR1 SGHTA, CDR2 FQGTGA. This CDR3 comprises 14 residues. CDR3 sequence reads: CASSFTPNVNEQFF. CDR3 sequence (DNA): TGTGCCAGCAGCTTTACGCCTAACGTCAATGAGCAGTTCTTC.

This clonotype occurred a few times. The CDR3 DNA reads TGTGCCAGCAGCCCACCTGTGGCGGGAGACTACGAGCAGTACTTC. This sequence encodes CASSPPVAGDYEQYF. The gene calls are TRBV9 and TRBJ2-7; TRBD2 agrees at 7 bases. The CDR3 runs 15 residues. V gave up 4 bases and J gave up 3 bases; unmatched junction bases: 10. Germline V CDR1 and CDR2: SGDLS, YYNGEE. Drawing the rest from reference TRBV9 and TRBJ2-7, the complete variable domain is DSGVTQTPKHLITATGQRVTLRCSPRSGDLSVYWYQQSLDQGLQFLIQYYNGEERAKGNILERFSAQQFPDLHSELNLSSLELGDSALYFCASSPPVAGDYEQYFGPGTRLTVT.

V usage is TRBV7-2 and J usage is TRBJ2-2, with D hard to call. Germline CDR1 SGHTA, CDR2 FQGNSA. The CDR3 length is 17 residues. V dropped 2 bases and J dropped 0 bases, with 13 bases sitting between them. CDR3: CASSLFVGPSNTGELFF. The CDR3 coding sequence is TGTGCCAGCAGCTTATTCGTAGGTCCTTCGAACACCGGGGAGCTGTTTTTT.

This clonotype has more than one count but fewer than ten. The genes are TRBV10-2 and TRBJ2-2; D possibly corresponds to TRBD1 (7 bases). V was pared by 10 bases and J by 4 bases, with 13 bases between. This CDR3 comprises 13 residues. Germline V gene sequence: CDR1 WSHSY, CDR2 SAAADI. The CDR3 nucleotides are TGCGCCATGTCCCAGGGGGGCACCGGGGAGCTGTTTTTT. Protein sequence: CAMSQGGTGELFF.

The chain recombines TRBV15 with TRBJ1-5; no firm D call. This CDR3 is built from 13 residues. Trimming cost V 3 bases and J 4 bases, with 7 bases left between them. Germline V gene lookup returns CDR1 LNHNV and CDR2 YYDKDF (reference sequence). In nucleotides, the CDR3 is TGTGCCACCAGCAGGGGCTGGAATCAGCCCCAGCATTTT. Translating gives CATSRGWNQPQHF.

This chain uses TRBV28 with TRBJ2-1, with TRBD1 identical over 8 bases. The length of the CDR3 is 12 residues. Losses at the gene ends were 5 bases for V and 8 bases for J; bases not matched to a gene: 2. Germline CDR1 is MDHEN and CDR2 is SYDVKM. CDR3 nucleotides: TGTGCCAGCAGTGCGACAGGGGATGAGCAGTTCTTC. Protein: CASSATGDEQFF.

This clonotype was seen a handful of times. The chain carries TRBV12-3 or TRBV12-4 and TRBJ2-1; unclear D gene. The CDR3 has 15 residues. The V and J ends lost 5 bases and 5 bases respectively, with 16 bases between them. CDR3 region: CASSLNPVGDNEQFF. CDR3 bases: TGTGCCAGCAGTCTGAATCCCGTAGGAGACAATGAGCAGTTCTTC.

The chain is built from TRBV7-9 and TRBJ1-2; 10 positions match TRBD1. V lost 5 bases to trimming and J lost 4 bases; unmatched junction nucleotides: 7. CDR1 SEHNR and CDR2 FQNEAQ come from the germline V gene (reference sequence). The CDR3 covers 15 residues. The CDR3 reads CASSPTGGAGYGYTF. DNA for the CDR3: TGTGCCAGCAGCCCGACAGGGGGCGCGGGCTATGGCTACACCTTC.

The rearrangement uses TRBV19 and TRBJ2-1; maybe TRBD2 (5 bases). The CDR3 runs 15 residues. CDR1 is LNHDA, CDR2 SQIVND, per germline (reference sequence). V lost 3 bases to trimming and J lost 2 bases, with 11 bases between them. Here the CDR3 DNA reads TGTGCCAGTAGTATCGAGGGAGAGCCCTACAATGAGCAGTTCTTC. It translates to CASSIEGEPYNEQFF.

The CDR3 region is CASSSGTGGVMAQYF. The CDR3 region has the DNA TGTGCCAGCAGCTCCGGGACAGGGGGTGTGATGGCCCAGTACTTC. The V call is TRBV11-2, the J call TRBJ2-5; 11 bases line up with TRBD1. Looked up from germline, CDR1 is SGHAT and CDR2 is FQNNGV. This CDR3 is built from 15 residues. Trimming removed 4 bases from V and 9 bases from J; junction bases left unmatched: 10.

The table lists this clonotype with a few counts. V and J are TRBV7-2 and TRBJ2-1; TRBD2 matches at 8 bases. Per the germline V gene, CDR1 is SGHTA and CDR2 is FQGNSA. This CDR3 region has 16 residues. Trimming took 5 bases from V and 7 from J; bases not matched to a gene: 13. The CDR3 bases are TGTGCCAGCAGCCTGCATTTTGCGGGGGGCCGTAATGAGCAGTTCTTC. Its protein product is CASSLHFAGGRNEQFF.